The 9 T cell receptor beta chains in this list originate from one sample, sequenced in a study of identical twins. MiXCR, run by TCRdb on the 5' RACE reads, gives a single entry per CDR3 protein. The table includes about 660,000 distinct CDR3 sequences, over 8.5% detected once. The data also belong to a second study, concerning yellow fever vaccine responses in identical twins.

The sequenced material came from PBMCs. All receptors derive from a woman aged 18-35 years in good health.

This clonotype occurred many times. This chain joins TRBV29-1 and TRBJ2-1, with D unclear. Trimming took 4 bases from V and 6 from J, leaving 13 bases between them. Germline assignment: CDR1 SQVTM and CDR2 ANQGSEA. The CDR3 extends over 13 amino acids. CDR3 nucleotides: TGCAGCGTTGCGAAGGGTTCGGTCAATGAGCAGTTCTTC. This sequence encodes CSVAKGSVNEQFF.

This clonotype was counted a few times. This chain uses TRBV7-8 with TRBJ2-6, with 7 positions matching TRBD1. CDR1 and CDR2 from the germline V gene are SGHVS and FQNEAQ. V was pared by 2 bases and J by 0 bases, with 13 bases of the junction left unmatched. The CDR3 spans 20 residues. The CDR3 protein is CASSLPRSRDSPSGANVLTF. CDR3 in DNA: TGTGCCAGCAGCTTACCCCGTAGCCGGGACAGTCCCTCTGGGGCCAACGTCCTGACTTTC.

This clonotype has at least ten counts. The genes are TRBV12-3 or TRBV12-4 and TRBJ1-4; 10 bases are a match to TRBD1. The length of the CDR3 is 13 residues. Trimming cost V 6 bases and J 13 bases; bases outside gene matches: 8. The CDR3 loop reads CASSSGTGALLFF. The CDR3 DNA reads as TGTGCCAGCAGCTCCGGGACAGGGGCTTTACTGTTTTTT.

This clonotype was counted many times. The chain has TRBV6-2 or TRBV6-3 and TRBJ2-7; the D is unclear. The V end was cut by 6 bases, the J end by 1 base, with 7 bases between. This CDR3 has 12 amino acids. Germline lookup yields CDR1 MNHEY and CDR2 SVGEGT. This CDR3 is CASSHNSYEQYF. DNA of the CDR3: TGTGCCAGCAGCCATAATTCCTACGAGCAGTACTTC.

Many counts were recorded for this clonotype. This chain uses TRBV4-3 with TRBJ2-3, with D maybe TRBD2 (5 bases). There are 15 residues in the CDR3. V was pared by 0 bases and J by 6 bases, with 13 bases between. Germline V lookup: CDR1 LGHNA, CDR2 YSLEER. In nucleotides, the CDR3 is TGCGCCAGCAGCCAAGAAGGCCGGGAAGGGGATACGCAGTATTTT. Translated, it gives CASSQEGREGDTQYF.

At least ten counts were recorded for this clonotype. The chain is built from TRBV6-5 and TRBJ2-7; TRBD1 is a possible D gene (6 bases). The CDR3 length is 12 residues. Per germline, CDR1 MNHEY and CDR2 SVGAGI. V shed 6 bases and J shed 0 bases, with 6 bases lying between them. CDR3 DNA: TGTGCCAGCAGGGACAGCTCCTACGAGCAGTACTTC. This gives the protein CASRDSSYEQYF.

This clonotype showed up many times. V is TRBV7-2 and J is TRBJ1-6; D gene unclear. V shed 1 base and J shed 5 bases, with 3 bases lying between them. This CDR3 is built from 13 residues. Looked up from germline, CDR1 is SGHTA and CDR2 is FQGNSA. The CDR3 loop is CASSLVDNSPLHF. The CDR3 coding sequence is TGTGCCAGCAGCTTAGTTGATAATTCACCCCTCCACTTT.

This clonotype has a count of ten or more. The chain links TRBV10-3 to TRBJ2-3, with 11 nucleotides matching TRBD2. CDR1 and CDR2 (germline): ENHRY, SYGVKD. The V and J ends lost 6 bases and 6 bases, in that order; junction bases with no gene match: 5. CDR3 size: 14 residues. As DNA, the CDR3 is TGTGCCATCAGACTAGCGGGGGCCCAGGATACGCAGTATTTT. Translated: CAIRLAGAQDTQYF.

This clonotype appeared many times. The chain combines TRBV12-3 or TRBV12-4 with TRBJ2-3; TRBD2 might be the D (6 bases). V was shortened by 3 bases and J by 6 bases, with 7 bases between the two germline ends. CDR3 length: 12 residues. The CDR3 reads CASSFSGDTQYF. CDR3 nucleotides: TGTGCCAGCAGTTTTAGCGGTGATACGCAGTATTTT.